This T cell receptor beta chain is from a study of spatial heterogeneity in lung cancer. Noted time point: sample taken at primary tumor resection. TCRdb analysed the 5' RACE reads with MiXCR anew, one entry per CDR3 protein. The table shows 35,000 to 45,000 distinct CDR3 sequences, with approximately 5.2% occurring only once. This clonotype was counted a few times. The sequence was obtained from a female donor with early-stage non-small cell lung cancer. Sample: PBMCs, taken at surgery.

CDR3 amino acids: CASSLYAGEQYF. CDR3 DNA sequence: TGTGCCAGCAGTTTATACGCCGGCGAGCAGTACTTC. V is TRBV28 and J is TRBJ2-7, with D unresolved. The CDR3 covers 12 residues. The V gene's germline CDR1 is MDHEN and CDR2 SYDVKM. V dropped 1 base and J dropped 6 bases, with 7 bases sitting between them.